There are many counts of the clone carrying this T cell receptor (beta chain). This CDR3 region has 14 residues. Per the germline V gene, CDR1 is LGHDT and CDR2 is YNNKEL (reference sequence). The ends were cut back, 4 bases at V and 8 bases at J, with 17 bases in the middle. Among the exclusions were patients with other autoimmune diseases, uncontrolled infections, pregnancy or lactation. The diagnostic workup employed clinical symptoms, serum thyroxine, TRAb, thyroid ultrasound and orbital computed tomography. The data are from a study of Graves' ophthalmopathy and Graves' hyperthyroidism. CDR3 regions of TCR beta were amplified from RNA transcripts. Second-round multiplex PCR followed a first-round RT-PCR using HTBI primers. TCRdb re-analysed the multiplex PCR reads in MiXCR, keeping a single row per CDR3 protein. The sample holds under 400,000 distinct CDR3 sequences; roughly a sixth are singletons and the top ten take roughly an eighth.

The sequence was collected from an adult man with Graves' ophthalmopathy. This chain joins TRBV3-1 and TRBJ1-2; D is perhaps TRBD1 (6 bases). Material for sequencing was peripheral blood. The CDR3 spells CASSPRGRGEGYTF. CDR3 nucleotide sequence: TGTGCCAGCAGCCCCCGGGGCAGGGGTGAAGGCTACACCTTC.